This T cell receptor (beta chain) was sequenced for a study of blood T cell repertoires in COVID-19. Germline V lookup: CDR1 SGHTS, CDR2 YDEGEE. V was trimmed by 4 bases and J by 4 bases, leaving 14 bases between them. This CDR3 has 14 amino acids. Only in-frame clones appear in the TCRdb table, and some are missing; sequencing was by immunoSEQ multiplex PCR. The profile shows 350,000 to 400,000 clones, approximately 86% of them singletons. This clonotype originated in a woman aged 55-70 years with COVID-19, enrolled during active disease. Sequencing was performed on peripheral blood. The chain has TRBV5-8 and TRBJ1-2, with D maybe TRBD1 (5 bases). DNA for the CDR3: TGTGCCAGCAGCCTACCCGACAGACCCTATGGCTACACCTTC. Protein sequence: CASSLPDRPYGYTF.